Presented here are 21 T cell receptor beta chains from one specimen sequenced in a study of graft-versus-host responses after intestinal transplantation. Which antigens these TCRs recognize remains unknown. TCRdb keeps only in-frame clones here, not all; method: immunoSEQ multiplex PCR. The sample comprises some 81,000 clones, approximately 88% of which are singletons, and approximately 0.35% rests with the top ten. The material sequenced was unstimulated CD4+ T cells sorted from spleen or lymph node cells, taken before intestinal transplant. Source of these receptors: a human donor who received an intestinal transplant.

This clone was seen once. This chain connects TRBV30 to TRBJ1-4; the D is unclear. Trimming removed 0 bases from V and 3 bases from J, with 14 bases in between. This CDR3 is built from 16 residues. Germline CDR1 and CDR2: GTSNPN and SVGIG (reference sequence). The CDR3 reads CAWSVLLGLPNEKLFF. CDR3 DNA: TGTGCCTGGAGTGTATTACTAGGGTTGCCTAATGAAAAACTGTTTTTT.

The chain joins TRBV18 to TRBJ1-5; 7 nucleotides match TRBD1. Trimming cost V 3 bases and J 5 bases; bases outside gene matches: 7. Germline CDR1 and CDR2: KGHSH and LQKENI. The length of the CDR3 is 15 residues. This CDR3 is CASSPSTGLDQPQHF. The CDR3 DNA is TGTGCCAGCTCACCCTCGACAGGGTTGGATCAGCCCCAGCATTTT.

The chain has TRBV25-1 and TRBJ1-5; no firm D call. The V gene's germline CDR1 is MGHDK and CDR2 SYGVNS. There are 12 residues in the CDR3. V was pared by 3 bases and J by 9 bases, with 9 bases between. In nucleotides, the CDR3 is TGTGCCAGCAGTGATGGTTCAGGGCCCCAGCATTTT. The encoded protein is CASSDGSGPQHF.

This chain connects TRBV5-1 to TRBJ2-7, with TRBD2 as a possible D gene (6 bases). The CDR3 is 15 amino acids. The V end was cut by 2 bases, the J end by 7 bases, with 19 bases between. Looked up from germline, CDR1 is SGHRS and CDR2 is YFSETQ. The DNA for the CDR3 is TGCGCCAGCAGCTTCCAGGGAGGAAATACGGGGGAGCAGTACTTC. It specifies CASSFQGGNTGEQYF.

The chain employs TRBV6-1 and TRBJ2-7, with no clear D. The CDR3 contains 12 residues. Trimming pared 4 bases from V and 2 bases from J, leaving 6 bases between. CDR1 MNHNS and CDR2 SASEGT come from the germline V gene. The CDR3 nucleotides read TGTGCCAGCAGTGCCAACACCTACGAGCAGTACTTC. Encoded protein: CASSANTYEQYF.

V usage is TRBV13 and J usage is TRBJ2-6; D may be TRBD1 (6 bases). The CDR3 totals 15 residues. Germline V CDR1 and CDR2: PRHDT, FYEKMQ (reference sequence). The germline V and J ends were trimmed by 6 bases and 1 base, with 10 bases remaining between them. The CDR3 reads CASSPRGSGANVLTF. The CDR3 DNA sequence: TGTGCCAGCAGTCCCAGGGGTTCTGGGGCCAACGTCCTGACTTTC.

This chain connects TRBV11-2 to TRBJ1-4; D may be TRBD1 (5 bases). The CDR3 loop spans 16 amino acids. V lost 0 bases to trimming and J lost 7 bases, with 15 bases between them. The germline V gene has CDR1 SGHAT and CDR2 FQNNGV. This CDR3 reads CASSLDLPGRGEKLFF. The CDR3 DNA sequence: TGTGCCAGCAGCTTAGATCTCCCGGGGCGGGGTGAAAAACTGTTTTTT.

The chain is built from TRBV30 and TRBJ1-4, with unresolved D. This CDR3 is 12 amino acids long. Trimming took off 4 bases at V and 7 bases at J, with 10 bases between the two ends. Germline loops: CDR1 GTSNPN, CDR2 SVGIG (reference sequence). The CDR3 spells CAWKRGSEKLFF. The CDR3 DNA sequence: TGTGCCTGGAAGAGAGGCAGTGAAAAACTGTTTTTT.

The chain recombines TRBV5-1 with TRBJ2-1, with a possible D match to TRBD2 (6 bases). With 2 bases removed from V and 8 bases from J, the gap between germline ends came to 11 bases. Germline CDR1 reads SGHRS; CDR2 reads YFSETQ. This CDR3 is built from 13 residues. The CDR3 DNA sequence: TGCGCCAGCAGCTTTCCTAGCGTGGATGAGCAGTTCTTC. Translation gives CASSFPSVDEQFF.

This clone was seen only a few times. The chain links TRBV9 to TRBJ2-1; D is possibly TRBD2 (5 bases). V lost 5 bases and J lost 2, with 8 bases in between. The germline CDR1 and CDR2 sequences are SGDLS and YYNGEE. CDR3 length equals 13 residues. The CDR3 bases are TGTGCCAGCAGTCTAGCCCCCTACAATGAGCAGTTCTTC. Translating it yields CASSLAPYNEQFF.

The CDR3, as DNA: TGTGCCAGCAGCTTGTGGCCAGGGGGCGCGGGCTACACCTTC. This translates into CASSLWPGGAGYTF. The chain joins TRBV5-6 to TRBJ1-2; 8 bases are shared with TRBD1. CDR1 is SGHDT and CDR2 is YYEEEE in the germline V gene. After removal of 1 base from V and 8 bases from J, the junction contained 7 bases not matched to a gene. The CDR3 consists of 14 residues. The variable domain in full, completed from reference TRBV5-6 and TRBJ1-2, reads DAGVTQSPTHLIKTRGQQVTLRCSPKSGHDTVSWYQQALGQGPQFIFQYYEEEERQRGNFPDRFSGHQFPNYSSELNVNALLLGDSALYLCASSLWPGGAGYTFGSGTRLTVV.

Here the CDR3 reads CASSLGTGHLTDTQYF. In nucleotides, the CDR3 is TGCGCCAGCAGCTTGGGGACGGGACACCTCACAGATACGCAGTATTTT. V is TRBV5-1 and J is TRBJ2-3; D might be TRBD1 (6 bases). Germline CDR1 is SGHRS and CDR2 is YFSETQ. V gave up 0 bases and J gave up 2 bases, with 13 bases separating them. The CDR3 is made up of 16 amino acids.

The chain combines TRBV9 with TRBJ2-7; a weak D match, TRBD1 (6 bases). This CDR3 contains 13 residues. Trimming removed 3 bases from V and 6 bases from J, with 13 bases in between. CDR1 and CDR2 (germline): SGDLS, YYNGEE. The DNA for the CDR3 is TGTGCCAGCAGCGCCCGGCAGGGGAGCGAGCAGTACTTC. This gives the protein CASSARQGSEQYF.

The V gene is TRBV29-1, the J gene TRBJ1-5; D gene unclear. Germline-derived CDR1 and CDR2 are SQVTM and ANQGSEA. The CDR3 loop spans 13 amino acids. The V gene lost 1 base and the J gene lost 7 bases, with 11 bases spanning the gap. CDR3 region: CSVEAMEGQPQHF. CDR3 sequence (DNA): TGCAGCGTTGAAGCCATGGAGGGACAGCCCCAGCATTTT. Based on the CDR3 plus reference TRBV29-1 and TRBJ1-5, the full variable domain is SAVISQKPSRDICQRGTSLTIQCQVDSQVTMMFWYRQQPGQSLTLIATANQGSEATYESGFVIDKFPISRPNLTFSTLTVSNMSPEDSSIYLCSVEAMEGQPQHFGDGTRLSIL.

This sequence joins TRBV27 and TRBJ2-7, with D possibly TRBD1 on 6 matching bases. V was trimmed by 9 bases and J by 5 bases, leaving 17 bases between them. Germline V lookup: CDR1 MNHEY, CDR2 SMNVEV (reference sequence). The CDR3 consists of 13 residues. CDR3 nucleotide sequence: TGTGCCAGTGGTTCCGGGACATTCAACGAGCAGTACTTC. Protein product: CASGSGTFNEQYF.

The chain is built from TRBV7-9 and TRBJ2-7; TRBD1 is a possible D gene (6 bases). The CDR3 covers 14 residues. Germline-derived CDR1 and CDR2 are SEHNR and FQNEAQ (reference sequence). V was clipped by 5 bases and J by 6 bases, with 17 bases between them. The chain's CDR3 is CASSPGTYEGEQYF. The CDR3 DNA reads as TGTGCCAGCAGCCCTGGGACATATGAGGGCGAGCAGTACTTC.

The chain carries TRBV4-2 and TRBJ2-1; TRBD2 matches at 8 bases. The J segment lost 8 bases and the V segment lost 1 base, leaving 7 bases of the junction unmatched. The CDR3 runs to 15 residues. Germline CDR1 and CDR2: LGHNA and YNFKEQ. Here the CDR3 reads CASSQASGGPDEQFF. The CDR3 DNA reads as TGTGCCAGCAGCCAAGCCAGCGGGGGCCCGGATGAGCAGTTCTTC.

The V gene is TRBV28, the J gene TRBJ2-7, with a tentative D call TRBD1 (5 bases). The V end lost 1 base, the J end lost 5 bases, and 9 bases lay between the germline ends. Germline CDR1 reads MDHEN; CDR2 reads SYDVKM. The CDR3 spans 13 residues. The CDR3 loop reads CASSLLRGNEQYF. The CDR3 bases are TGTGCCAGCAGTTTATTAAGGGGAAACGAGCAGTACTTC.

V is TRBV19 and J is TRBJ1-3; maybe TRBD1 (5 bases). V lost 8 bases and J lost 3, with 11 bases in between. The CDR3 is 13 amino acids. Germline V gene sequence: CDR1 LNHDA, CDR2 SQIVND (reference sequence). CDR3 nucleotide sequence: TGTGCCAGTCTGGGGCAGGATGGAAACACCATATATTTT. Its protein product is CASLGQDGNTIYF.

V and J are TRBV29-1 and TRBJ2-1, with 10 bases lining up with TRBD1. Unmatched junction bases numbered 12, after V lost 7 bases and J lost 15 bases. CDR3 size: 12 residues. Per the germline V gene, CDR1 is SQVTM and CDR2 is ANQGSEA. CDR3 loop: CSARYGQGDWFF. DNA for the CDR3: TGCAGCGCCCGGTACGGACAGGGGGATTGGTTCTTC.

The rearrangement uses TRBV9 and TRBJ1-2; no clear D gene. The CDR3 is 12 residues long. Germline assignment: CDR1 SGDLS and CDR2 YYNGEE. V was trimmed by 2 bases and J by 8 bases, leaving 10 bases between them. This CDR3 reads CASSVLGGGYTF. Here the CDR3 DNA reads TGTGCCAGCAGCGTTTTGGGAGGGGGCTACACCTTC.